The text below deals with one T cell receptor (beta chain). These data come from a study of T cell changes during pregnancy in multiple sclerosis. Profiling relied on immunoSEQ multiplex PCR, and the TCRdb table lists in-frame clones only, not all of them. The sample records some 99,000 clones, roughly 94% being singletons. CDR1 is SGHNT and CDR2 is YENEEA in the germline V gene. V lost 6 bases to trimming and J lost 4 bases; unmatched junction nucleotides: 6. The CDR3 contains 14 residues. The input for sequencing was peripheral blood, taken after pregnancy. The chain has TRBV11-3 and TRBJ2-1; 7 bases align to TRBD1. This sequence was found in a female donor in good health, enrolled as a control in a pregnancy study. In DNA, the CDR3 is TGTGCCAGCAGTTACGACAGGGTTTACAATGAGCAGTTCTTC. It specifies CASSYDRVYNEQFF. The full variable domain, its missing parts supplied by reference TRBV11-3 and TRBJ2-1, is EAGVVQSPRYKIIEKKQPVAFWCNPISGHNTLYWYLQNLGQGPELLIRYENEEAVDDSQLPKDRFSAERLKGVDSTLKIQPAELGDSAVYLCASSYDRVYNEQFFGPGTRLTVL.